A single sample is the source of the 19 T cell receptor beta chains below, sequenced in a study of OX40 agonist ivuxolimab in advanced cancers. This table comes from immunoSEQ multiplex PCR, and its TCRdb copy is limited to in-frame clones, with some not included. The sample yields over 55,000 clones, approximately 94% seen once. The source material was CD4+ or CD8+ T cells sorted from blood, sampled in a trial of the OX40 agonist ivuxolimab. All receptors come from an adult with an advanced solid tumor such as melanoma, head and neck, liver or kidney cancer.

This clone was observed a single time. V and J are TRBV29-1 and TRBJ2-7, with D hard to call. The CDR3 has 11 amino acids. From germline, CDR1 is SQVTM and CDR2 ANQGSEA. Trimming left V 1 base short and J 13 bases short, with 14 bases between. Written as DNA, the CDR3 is TGCAGCGTTGAAGTCCCACCGTCTAAATACTTC. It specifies CSVEVPPSKYF.

The CDR3 loop reads CASSSTQGMKGYTF. CDR3 sequence (DNA): TGTGCCAGCAGCTCTACACAGGGAATGAAGGGCTACACCTTC. This chain uses TRBV5-4 with TRBJ1-2; tentative D call: TRBD1 (6 bases). V dropped 3 bases and J dropped 8 bases, with 17 bases sitting between them. The CDR3 is made up of 14 amino acids. Germline values: CDR1 SGHNT, CDR2 YYREEE (reference sequence).

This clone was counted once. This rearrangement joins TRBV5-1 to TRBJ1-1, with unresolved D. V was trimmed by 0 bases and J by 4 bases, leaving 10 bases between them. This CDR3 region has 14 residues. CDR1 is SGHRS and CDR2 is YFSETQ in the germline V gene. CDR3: CASSLGGGGTEAFF. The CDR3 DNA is TGCGCCAGCAGCTTGGGAGGAGGAGGCACTGAAGCTTTCTTT.

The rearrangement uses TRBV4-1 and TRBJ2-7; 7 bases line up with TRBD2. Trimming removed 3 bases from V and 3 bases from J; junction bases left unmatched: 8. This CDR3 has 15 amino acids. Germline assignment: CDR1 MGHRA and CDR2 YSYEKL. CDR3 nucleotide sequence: TGCGCCAGCAGCCATCGAGGAGCGGGGAACTACGAGCAGTACTTC. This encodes CASSHRGAGNYEQYF.

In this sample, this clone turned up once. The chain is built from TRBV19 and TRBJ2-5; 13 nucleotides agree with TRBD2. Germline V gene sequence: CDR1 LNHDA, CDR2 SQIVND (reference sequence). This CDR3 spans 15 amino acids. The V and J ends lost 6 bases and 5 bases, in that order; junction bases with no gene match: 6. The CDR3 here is CASSPGLAGFETQYF. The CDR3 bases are TGTGCCAGTAGCCCGGGACTAGCGGGATTTGAGACCCAGTACTTC. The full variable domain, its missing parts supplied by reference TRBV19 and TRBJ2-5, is DGGITQSPKYLFRKEGQNVTLSCEQNLNHDAMYWYRQDPGQGLRLIYYSQIVNDFQKGDIAEGYSVSREKKESFPLTVTSAQKNPTAFYLCASSPGLAGFETQYFGPGTRLLVL.

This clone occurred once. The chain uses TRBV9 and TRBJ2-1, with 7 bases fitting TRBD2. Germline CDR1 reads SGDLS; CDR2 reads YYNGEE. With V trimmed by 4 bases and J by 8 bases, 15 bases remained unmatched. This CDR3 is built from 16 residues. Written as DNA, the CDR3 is TGTGCCAGCAGCCCCCGCTCGTGGGGCGGGAGCGATGAGCAGTTCTTC. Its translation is CASSPRSWGGSDEQFF.

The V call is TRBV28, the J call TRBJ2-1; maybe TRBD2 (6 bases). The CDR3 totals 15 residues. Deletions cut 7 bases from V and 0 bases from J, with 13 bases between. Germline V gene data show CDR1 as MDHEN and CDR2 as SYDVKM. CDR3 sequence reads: CASTSSASSYNEQFF. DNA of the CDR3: TGTGCCAGCACTTCTAGCGCCAGCTCCTACAATGAGCAGTTCTTC.

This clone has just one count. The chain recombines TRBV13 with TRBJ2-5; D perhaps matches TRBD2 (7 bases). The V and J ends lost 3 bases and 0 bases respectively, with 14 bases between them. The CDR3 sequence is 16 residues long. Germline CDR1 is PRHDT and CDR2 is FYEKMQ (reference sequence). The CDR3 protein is CASSFPGEGYQETQYF. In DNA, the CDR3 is TGTGCCAGCAGCTTCCCAGGGGAGGGATACCAAGAGACCCAGTACTTC.

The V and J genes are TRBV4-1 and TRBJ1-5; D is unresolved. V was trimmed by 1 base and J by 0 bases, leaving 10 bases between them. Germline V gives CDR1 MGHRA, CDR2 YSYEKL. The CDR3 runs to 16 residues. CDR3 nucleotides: TGCGCCAGCAGCCAAGGGGCCGATACTAGCAATCAGCCCCAGCATTTT. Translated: CASSQGADTSNQPQHF.

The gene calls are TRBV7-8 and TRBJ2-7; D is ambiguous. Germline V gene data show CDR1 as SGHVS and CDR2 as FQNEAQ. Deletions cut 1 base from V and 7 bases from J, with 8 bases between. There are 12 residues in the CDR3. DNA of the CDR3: TGTGCCAGCAGCTTAGTCCAAGGGGAGCAGTACTTC. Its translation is CASSLVQGEQYF.

The CDR3 DNA sequence: TGTGCCAGCAGGACCTCTAGCGGTTGGACCTACGAGCAGTACTTC. This sequence encodes CASRTSSGWTYEQYF. The chain recombines TRBV27 with TRBJ2-7; 7 nucleotides agree with TRBD2. The J segment lost 2 bases and the V segment lost 6 bases, leaving 10 bases of the junction unmatched. Germline CDR1 and CDR2: MNHEY and SMNVEV (reference sequence). This CDR3 has 15 residues.

The CDR3 bases are TGCAGCGTTCTAGGGATTGTTTATGGCTACACCTTC. It is translated as CSVLGIVYGYTF. The rearrangement joins TRBV29-1 to TRBJ1-2; D unclear. Germline V gene sequence: CDR1 SQVTM, CDR2 ANQGSEA. This CDR3 contains 12 residues. The ends were cut back, 5 bases at V and 5 bases at J, with 12 bases in the middle.

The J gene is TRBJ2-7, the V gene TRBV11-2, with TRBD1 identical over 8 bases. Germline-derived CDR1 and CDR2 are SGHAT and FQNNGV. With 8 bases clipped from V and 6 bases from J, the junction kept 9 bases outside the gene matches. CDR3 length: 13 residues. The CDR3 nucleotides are TGTGCCAGCGGGCAGGGGGCTGGCGTCGAGCAGTACTTC. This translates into CASGQGAGVEQYF.

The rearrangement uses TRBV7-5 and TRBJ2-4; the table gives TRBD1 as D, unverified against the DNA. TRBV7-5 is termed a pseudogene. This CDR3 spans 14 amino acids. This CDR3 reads CARSPQAAKNIQYF. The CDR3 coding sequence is TGTGCCAGAAGCCCTCAGGCAGCCAAAAACATTCAGTACTTC.

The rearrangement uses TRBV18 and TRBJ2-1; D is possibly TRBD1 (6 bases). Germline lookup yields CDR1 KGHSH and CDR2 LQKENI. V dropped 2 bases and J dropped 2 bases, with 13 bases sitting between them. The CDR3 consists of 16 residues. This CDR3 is CASSPTNRVTYNEQFF. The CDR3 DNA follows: TGTGCCAGCTCACCAACCAACAGGGTAACCTACAATGAGCAGTTCTTC.

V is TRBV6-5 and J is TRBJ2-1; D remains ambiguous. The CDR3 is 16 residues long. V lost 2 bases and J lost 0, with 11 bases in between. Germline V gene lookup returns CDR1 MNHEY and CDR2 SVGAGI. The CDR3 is CASSYTTGSSYNEQFF. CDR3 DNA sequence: TGTGCCAGCAGTTACACAACCGGGTCCTCCTACAATGAGCAGTTCTTC.

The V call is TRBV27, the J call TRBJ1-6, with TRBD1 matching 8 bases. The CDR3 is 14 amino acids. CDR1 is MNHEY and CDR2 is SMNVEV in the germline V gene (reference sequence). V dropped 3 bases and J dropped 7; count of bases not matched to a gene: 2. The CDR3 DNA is TGTGCCAGCAGTTTGGACAGGGCGAATTCACCCCTCCACTTT. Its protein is CASSLDRANSPLHF.

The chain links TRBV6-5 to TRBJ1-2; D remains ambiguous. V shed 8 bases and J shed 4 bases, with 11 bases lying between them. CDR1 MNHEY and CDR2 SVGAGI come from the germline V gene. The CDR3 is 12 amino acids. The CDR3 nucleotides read TGTGCCAGCGGGTACGGAGGCTATGGCTACACCTTC. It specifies CASGYGGYGYTF.

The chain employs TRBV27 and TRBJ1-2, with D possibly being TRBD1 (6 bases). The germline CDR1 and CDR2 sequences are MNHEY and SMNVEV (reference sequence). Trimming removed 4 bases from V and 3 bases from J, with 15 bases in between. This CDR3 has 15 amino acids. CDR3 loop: CASSYTRGSHYGYTF. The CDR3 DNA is TGTGCCAGCAGTTACACCAGGGGTTCTCACTATGGCTACACCTTC.